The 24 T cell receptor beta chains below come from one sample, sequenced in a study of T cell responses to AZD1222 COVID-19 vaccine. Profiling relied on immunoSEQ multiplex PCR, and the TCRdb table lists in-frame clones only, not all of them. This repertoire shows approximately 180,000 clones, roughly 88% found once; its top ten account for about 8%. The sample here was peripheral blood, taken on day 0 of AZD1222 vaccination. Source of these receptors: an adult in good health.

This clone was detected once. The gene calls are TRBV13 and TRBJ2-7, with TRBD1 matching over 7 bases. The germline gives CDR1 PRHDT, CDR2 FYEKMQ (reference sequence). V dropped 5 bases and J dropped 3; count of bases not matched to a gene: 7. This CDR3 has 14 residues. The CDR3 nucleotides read TGTGCCAGCAGCCCTCCGGGACAGAACTACGAGCAGTACTTC. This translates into CASSPPGQNYEQYF.

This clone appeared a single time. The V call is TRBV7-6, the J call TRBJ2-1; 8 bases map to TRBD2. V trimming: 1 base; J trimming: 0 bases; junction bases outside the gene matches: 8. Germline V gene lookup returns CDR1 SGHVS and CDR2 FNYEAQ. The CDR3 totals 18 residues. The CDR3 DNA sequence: TGTGCCAGCAGCTTAGACGGGAGGGGGTCGAGCTCCTACAATGAGCAGTTCTTC. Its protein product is CASSLDGRGSSSYNEQFF.

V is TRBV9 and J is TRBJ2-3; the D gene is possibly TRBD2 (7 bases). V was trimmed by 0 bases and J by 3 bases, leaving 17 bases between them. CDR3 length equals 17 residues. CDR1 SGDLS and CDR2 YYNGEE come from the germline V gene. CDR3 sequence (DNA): TGTGCCAGCAGCGTAGGAGGGGGGGGCCCCCGGACAGATACGCAGTATTTT. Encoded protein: CASSVGGGGPRTDTQYF.

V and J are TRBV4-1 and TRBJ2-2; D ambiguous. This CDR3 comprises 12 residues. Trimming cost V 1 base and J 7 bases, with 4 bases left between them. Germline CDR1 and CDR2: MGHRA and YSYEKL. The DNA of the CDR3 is TGCGCCAGCAGCCAAGTGTTCGGGGAGCTGTTTTTT. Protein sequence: CASSQVFGELFF.

The chain's CDR3 is CASSFRGHLNTEAFF. CDR3 coding DNA: TGCGCCAGCAGCTTTCGGGGACACTTGAACACTGAAGCTTTCTTT. V is TRBV5-1 and J is TRBJ1-1; tentatively, D is TRBD1 (6 bases). This CDR3 is 15 amino acids long. Germline loops: CDR1 SGHRS, CDR2 YFSETQ. The V end was cut by 2 bases, the J end by 0 bases, with 11 bases between.

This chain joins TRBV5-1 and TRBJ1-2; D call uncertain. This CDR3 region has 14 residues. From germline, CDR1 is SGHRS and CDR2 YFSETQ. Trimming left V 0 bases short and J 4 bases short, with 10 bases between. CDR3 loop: CASSLDVRGYGYTF. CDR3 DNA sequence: TGCGCCAGCAGCTTGGACGTCCGGGGCTATGGCTACACCTTC. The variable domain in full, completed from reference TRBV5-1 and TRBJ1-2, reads KAGVTQTPRYLIKTRGQQVTLSCSPISGHRSVSWYQQTPGQGLQFLFEYFSETQRNKGNFPGRFSGRQFSNSRSEMNVSTLELGDSALYLCASSLDVRGYGYTFGSGTRLTVV.

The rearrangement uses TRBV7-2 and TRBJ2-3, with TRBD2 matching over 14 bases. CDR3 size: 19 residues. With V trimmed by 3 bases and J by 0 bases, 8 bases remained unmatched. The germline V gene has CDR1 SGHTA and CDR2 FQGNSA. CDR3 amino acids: CASSLGLAGVASSTDTQYF. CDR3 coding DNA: TGTGCCAGCAGCTTGGGACTAGCGGGGGTAGCGAGTAGCACAGATACGCAGTATTTT.

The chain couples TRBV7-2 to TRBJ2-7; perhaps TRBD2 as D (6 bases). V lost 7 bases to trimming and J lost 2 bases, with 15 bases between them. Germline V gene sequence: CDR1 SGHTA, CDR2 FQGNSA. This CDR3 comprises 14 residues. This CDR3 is CASTSLGGAYEQYF. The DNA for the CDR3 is TGTGCCAGCACCTCCCTCGGGGGAGCCTACGAGCAGTACTTC.

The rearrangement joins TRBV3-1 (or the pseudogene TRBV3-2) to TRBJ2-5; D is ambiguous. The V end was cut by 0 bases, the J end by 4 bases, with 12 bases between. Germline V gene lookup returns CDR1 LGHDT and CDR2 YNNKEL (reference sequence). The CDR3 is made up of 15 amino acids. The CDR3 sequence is CASSQERAVGETQYF. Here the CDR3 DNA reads TGTGCCAGCAGCCAAGAAAGGGCGGTAGGAGAGACCCAGTACTTC.

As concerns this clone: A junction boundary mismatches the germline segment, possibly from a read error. CDR3 amino acids: CASSKAGTGGPYGYTF. The CDR3 nucleotides read TGTGCCAGCAGTAAAGCCGGGACAGGGGGCCCCTATGGCTACACCTTC. This rearrangement joins TRBV6-1 to TRBJ1-2, with TRBD1 matching 12 bases. This CDR3 region has 16 residues. CDR1 MNHNS and CDR2 SASEGT come from the germline V gene.

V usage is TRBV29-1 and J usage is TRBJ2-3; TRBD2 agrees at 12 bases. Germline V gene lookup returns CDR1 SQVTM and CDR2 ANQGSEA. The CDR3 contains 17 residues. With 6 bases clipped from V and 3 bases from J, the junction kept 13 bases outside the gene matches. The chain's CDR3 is CSVENLRTSGATDTQYF. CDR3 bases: TGCAGCGTCGAGAACTTACGGACTAGCGGGGCAACAGATACGCAGTATTTT.

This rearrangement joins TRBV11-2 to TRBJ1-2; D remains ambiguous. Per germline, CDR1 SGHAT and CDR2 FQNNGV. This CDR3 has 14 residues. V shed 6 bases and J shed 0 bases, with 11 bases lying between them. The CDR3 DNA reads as TGTGCCAGCAGGCCGGGCGGTTCTAACTATGGCTACACCTTC. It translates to CASRPGGSNYGYTF.

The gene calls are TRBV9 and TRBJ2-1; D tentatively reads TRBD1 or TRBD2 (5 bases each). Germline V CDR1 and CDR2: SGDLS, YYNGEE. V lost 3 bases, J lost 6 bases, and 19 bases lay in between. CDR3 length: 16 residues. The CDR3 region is CASSAQGLLGSNEQFF. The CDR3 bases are TGTGCCAGCAGCGCTCAGGGCCTACTAGGTTCCAATGAGCAGTTCTTC.

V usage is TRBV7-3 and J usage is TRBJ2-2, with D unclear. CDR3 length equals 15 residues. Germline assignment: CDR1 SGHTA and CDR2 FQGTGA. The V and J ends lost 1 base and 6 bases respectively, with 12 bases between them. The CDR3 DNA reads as TGTGCCAGCAGCTTAAATGGAAGAGTTGCCGGGGAGCTGTTTTTT. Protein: CASSLNGRVAGELFF.

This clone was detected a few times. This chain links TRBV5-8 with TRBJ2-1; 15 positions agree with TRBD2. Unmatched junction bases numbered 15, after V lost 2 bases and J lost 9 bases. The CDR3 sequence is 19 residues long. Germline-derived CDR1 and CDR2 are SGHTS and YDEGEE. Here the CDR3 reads CASSFPGTSGGSPIGEQFF. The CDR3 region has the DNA TGTGCCAGCAGCTTCCCCGGGACTAGCGGGGGGTCACCAATAGGTGAGCAGTTCTTC.

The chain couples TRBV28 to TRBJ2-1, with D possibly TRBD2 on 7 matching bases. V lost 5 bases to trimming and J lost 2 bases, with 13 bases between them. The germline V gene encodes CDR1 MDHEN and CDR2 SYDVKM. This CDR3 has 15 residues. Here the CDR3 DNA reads TGTGCCAGCAGTCCGGGGGGCCTCGCCTACAATGAGCAGTTCTTC. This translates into CASSPGGLAYNEQFF.

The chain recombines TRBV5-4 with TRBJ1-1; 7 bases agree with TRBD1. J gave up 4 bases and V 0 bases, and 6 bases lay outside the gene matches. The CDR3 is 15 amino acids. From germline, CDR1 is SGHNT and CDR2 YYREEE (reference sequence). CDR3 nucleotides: TGTGCCAGCAGCTTGGGCGGGACAGAGGGCACTGAAGCTTTCTTT. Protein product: CASSLGGTEGTEAFF.

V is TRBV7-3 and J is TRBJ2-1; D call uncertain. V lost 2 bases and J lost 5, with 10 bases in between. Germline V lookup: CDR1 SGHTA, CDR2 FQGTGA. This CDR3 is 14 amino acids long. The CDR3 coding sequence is TGTGCCAGCAGCTTAGATCCGGCCAACAATGAGCAGTTCTTC. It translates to CASSLDPANNEQFF.

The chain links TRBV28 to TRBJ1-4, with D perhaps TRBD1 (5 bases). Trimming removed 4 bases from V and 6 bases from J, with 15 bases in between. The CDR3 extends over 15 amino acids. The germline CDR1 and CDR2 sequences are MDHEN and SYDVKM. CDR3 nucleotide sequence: TGTGCCAGCAGTTCCGGGGACGTGGCCCATGAAAAACTGTTTTTT. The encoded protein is CASSSGDVAHEKLFF.

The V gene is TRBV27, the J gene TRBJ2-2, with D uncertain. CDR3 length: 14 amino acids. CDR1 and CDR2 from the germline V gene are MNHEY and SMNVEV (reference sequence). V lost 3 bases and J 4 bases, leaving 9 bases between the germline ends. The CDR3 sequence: CASSFQRPTGELFF. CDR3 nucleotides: TGTGCCAGCAGTTTCCAGAGACCCACCGGGGAGCTGTTTTTT.

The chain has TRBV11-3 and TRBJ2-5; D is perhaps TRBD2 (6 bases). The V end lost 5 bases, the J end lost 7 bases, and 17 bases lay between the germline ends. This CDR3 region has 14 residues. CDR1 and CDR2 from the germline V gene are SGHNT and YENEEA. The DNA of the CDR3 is TGTGCCAGCAGCCCGGAGGGGTCTGGAGGGACCCAGTACTTC. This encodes CASSPEGSGGTQYF.

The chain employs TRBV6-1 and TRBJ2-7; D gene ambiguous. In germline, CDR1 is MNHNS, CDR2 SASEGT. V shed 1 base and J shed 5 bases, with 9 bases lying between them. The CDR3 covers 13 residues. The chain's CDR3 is CASSEGQWDEQYF. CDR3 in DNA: TGTGCCAGCAGTGAAGGTCAGTGGGACGAGCAGTACTTC.

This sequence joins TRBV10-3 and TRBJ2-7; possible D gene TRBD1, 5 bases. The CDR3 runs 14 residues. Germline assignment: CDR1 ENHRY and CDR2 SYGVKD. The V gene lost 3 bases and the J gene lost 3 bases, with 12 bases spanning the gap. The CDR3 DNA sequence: TGTGCCATCAGTGACGGTGCAGGGTACTACGAGCAGTACTTC. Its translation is CAISDGAGYYEQYF.

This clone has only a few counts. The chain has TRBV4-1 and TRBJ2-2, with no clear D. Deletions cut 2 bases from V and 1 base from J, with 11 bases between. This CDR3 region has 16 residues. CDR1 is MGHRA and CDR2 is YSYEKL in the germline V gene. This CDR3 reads CASSQHYPGNTGELFF. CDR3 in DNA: TGCGCCAGCAGCCAACACTACCCCGGGAACACCGGGGAGCTGTTTTTT.